These 2 T cell receptor beta chains were all obtained from the same sample, sequenced in a study of T cell changes during pregnancy in multiple sclerosis. Some clones are missing from TCRdb's copy, which holds only in-frame ones; the method was immunoSEQ multiplex PCR. Here the sample spans tens of thousands of clones, roughly 93% being singletons. The sequences come from peripheral blood, collected in the second trimester of pregnancy. Every receptor here comes from a female donor in good health, enrolled as a control in a pregnancy study.

The CDR3 nucleotides read TGTGCCAGCACTCGTGAGGGGGGGGAATACGAGCAGTACTTC. This gives the protein CASTREGGEYEQYF. The rearrangement links TRBV2 to TRBJ2-7; D may be TRBD2 (7 bases). Germline CDR1 SNHLY, CDR2 FYNNEI. The CDR3 length is 14 residues. The ends were cut back, 7 bases at V and 4 bases at J, with 17 bases in the middle.

V and J are TRBV27 and TRBJ2-7, with 13 bases that match TRBD2. The germline CDR1 and CDR2 sequences are MNHEY and SMNVEV (reference sequence). Unmatched junction bases numbered 12, after V lost 2 bases and J lost 5 bases. The CDR3 is made up of 18 amino acids. CDR3 DNA: TGTGCCAGCAGTTTACGGGGTCTACTAGCGGGAGGGCCAGACGAGCAGTACTTC. Translating it yields CASSLRGLLAGGPDEQYF.